This T cell receptor beta chain was sequenced during a study of shared clonotypes between healthy human individuals. Broader study findings: Large sequencing depth failed to make sorted-subset sequencing complete, rarefaction showed. The study found approximately 5% of naive CD4 clonotypes shared across a handful of donors.

Details on this clone: Its specificity is not known.

Losses at the gene ends were 5 bases for V and 3 bases for J; bases not matched to a gene: 1. The CDR3 is made up of 14 amino acids. Germline CDR1 and CDR2: MNHNS and SASEGT. Naive CD8 cells lacked CD45RO, underwent positive selection for CCR7 and left out terminally differentiated effector memory CD45RA+ cells. Profiling relied on immunoSEQ multiplex PCR, and the TCRdb table lists in-frame clones only, not all of them. The sample lists about 800,000 clones; about 97% were seen once. This rearrangement joins TRBV6-1 to TRBJ2-1; 10 bases line up with TRBD2. The sequence was obtained from a man aged 25 to 40 in good health. The specimen sequenced was naive CD8+ T cells sorted from blood. The CDR3 is CASSSSGSYNEQFF. The DNA of the CDR3 is TGTGCCAGCAGTTCTAGCGGGAGCTACAATGAGCAGTTCTTC.